Presented here are 20 T cell receptor beta chains from one specimen sequenced in a study of vaccination and CD4 T cells after COVID-19. These TCRs' antigens remain unknown. Treatment given: roughly nine-day PBMC culture with coronavirus spike peptide pools or control peptides (ViraFEST assay). Oncomine TCR Beta short-read sequencing was applied to DNA from cultured CD4+ T cells. One entry per CDR3 protein, called by TCRdb with MiXCR from the PCR reads. Of 15,000 to 20,000 distinct CDR3 sequences detected, about 50% appear once; the ten largest clones hold about 7.4%. Sequences were obtained from CD4+ T cells from blood, cultured in vitro. Every receptor here comes from a human donor who had recovered from COVID-19.

This clonotype occurred a few times. The chain employs TRBV24-1 and TRBJ2-3; TRBD2 matches 7 bases. The ends lost 3 bases at V and 1 base at J; junction bases unmatched: 12. Germline loops: CDR1 KGHDR, CDR2 SFDVKD. The CDR3 has 18 residues. Here the CDR3 reads CATSDPRGSGIGTDTQYF. The CDR3 DNA sequence: TGTGCCACCAGTGATCCTAGGGGCAGCGGGATAGGCACAGATACGCAGTATTTT.

This clonotype was recorded a few times. This chain joins TRBV6-1 and TRBJ2-3; TRBD2 matches at 8 bases. The CDR3 totals 14 residues. After removal of 7 bases from V and 1 base from J, the junction contained 4 bases not matched to a gene. Germline V CDR1 and CDR2: MNHNS, SASEGT. The CDR3 here is CASKREGRTDTQYF. The CDR3 nucleotides are TGTGCCAGCAAACGGGAGGGCCGCACAGATACGCAGTATTTT.

This clonotype has a handful of counts. This sequence joins TRBV20-1 and TRBJ2-3, with a tentative D call TRBD2 (7 bases). The germline V and J ends were trimmed by 1 base and 6 bases, with 14 bases remaining between them. This CDR3 region has 14 residues. Per the germline V gene, CDR1 is DFQATT and CDR2 is SNEGSKA (reference sequence). CDR3 nucleotide sequence: TGCAGTGCTAGAGTTACAGGGACTAAGGATACGCAGTATTTT. It translates to CSARVTGTKDTQYF.

This chain connects TRBV6-1 to TRBJ2-7, with D tentatively TRBD1 or TRBD2 (7 bases each). Germline loops: CDR1 MNHNS, CDR2 SASEGT. This CDR3 contains 15 residues. Trimming left V 5 bases short and J 2 bases short, with 16 bases between. The CDR3 is CASSPGGAVAYEQYF. In DNA, the CDR3 is TGTGCCAGCAGTCCAGGGGGGGCGGTCGCCTACGAGCAGTACTTC.

This clonotype has just a few counts. The V and J genes are TRBV28 and TRBJ1-5, with D unclear. The CDR3 is made up of 14 amino acids. Germline V gene lookup returns CDR1 MDHEN and CDR2 SYDVKM. The V gene lost 2 bases and the J gene lost 0 bases, with 5 bases spanning the gap. CDR3 nucleotides: TGTGCCAGCAGTTTAGGTAATAGCAATCAGCCCCAGCATTTT. Its protein product is CASSLGNSNQPQHF.

V usage is TRBV6-1 and J usage is TRBJ1-5, with D possibly matching TRBD1 (5 bases). V lost 1 base to trimming and J lost 3 bases, with 10 bases between them. CDR3 length equals 15 residues. Germline-derived CDR1 and CDR2 are MNHNS and SASEGT. CDR3 residues: CASSEVGGHNQPQHF. In DNA form, the CDR3 reads TGTGCCAGCAGTGAAGTTGGAGGACACAATCAGCCCCAGCATTTT.

The V and J genes are TRBV6-2 or TRBV6-3 and TRBJ2-1, with 7 nucleotides matching TRBD1. Germline CDR1 is MNHEY and CDR2 is SVGEGT. CDR3 length: 14 residues. Trimming took 6 bases from V and 6 from J; bases not matched to a gene: 8. CDR3 loop: CASSSGQAFNEQFF. CDR3 nucleotides: TGTGCCAGCAGCTCCGGACAGGCCTTCAATGAGCAGTTCTTC.

Only one count was recorded for this clonotype. The rearrangement links TRBV25-1 to TRBJ1-1; D gene uncertain. Per the germline V gene, CDR1 is MGHDK and CDR2 is SYGVNS. This CDR3 spans 11 amino acids. Trimming pared 10 bases from V and 5 bases from J, leaving 11 bases between. Written as DNA, the CDR3 is TGTGCCACCGCCGAGGAGACTGAAGCTTTCTTT. Its translation is CATAEETEAFF.

V usage is TRBV24-1 and J usage is TRBJ2-5; perhaps TRBD1 as D (6 bases). From germline, CDR1 is KGHDR and CDR2 SFDVKD. This CDR3 contains 14 residues. Trimming pared 2 bases from V and 2 bases from J, leaving 8 bases between. CDR3: CATSDSGTQETQYF. DNA of the CDR3: TGTGCCACCAGTGATTCCGGGACACAAGAGACCCAGTACTTC.

This sequence joins TRBV20-1 and TRBJ2-1; 14 nucleotides align to TRBD2. CDR3 size: 14 residues. The V segment lost 5 bases and the J segment 10 bases; nucleotides outside the gene matches: 7. Germline CDR1 reads DFQATT; CDR2 reads SNEGSKA (reference sequence). The CDR3 protein is CSAPGTSGSGEQFF. The CDR3, as DNA: TGCAGTGCTCCCGGGACTAGCGGGAGCGGGGAGCAGTTCTTC.

In its sample, this clonotype was seen a few times. The chain employs TRBV19 and TRBJ2-5; 7 positions agree with TRBD1. Germline CDR1 reads LNHDA; CDR2 reads SQIVND (reference sequence). The length of the CDR3 is 16 residues. Unmatched junction bases numbered 6, after V lost 0 bases and J lost 2 bases. In DNA form, the CDR3 reads TGTGCCAGTAGTATAGATGGAGAGACAGGGCAAGAGACCCAGTACTTC. Encoded protein: CASSIDGETGQETQYF. The complete variable domain, with remaining parts taken from reference TRBV19 and TRBJ2-5, reads DGGITQSPKYLFRKEGQNVTLSCEQNLNHDAMYWYRQDPGQGLRLIYYSQIVNDFQKGDIAEGYSVSREKKESFPLTVTSAQKNPTAFYLCASSIDGETGQETQYFGPGTRLLVL.

The chain recombines TRBV7-2 with TRBJ2-1; D ambiguous. Germline lookup yields CDR1 SGHTA and CDR2 FQGNSA. Trimming removed 4 bases from V and 0 bases from J, with 10 bases in between. The CDR3 runs to 15 residues. The DNA of the CDR3 is TGTGCCAGCAGCTCGTACTCGAGCTCCTACAATGAGCAGTTCTTC. Its translation: CASSSYSSSYNEQFF.

J is TRBJ1-1 and V is TRBV6-2 or TRBV6-3; maybe TRBD1 (5 bases). The CDR3 is 15 amino acids. V lost 5 bases to trimming and J lost 0 bases, with 13 bases between them. Looked up from germline, CDR1 is MNHEY and CDR2 is SVGEGT. The CDR3 sequence is CASSRQWPLNTEAFF. The CDR3 DNA follows: TGTGCCAGCAGTCGACAGTGGCCCTTGAACACTGAAGCTTTCTTT.

The chain links TRBV2 to TRBJ1-6; D is uncertain. Trimming took off 6 bases at V and 9 bases at J, with 15 bases between the two ends. In germline, CDR1 is SNHLY, CDR2 FYNNEI. This CDR3 is built from 14 residues. The CDR3 region has the DNA TGTGCCAGCAGCTCAGACCTGGCTCGTTCACCCCTCCACTTT. This encodes CASSSDLARSPLHF.

The V call is TRBV24-1, the J call TRBJ2-2, with a weak D call TRBD1 (5 bases). The CDR3 loop spans 15 amino acids. Germline lookup yields CDR1 KGHDR and CDR2 SFDVKD. Deletions cut 5 bases from V and 6 bases from J, with 15 bases between. CDR3 in amino acids: CATSGDQGGSGELFF. DNA of the CDR3: TGTGCCACCAGTGGAGACCAGGGTGGGTCCGGGGAGCTGTTTTTT.

This CDR3 reads CATREGSGRGDYEQYF. In nucleotides, the CDR3 is TGTGCCACCAGGGAAGGTAGCGGGAGAGGGGACTACGAGCAGTACTTC. J is TRBJ2-7 and V is TRBV27, with 9 bases fitting TRBD2. This CDR3 comprises 16 residues. In germline, CDR1 is MNHEY, CDR2 SMNVEV (reference sequence). Trimming cost V 10 bases and J 3 bases; bases outside gene matches: 16.

This clonotype came up a few times. The chain is built from TRBV7-3 and TRBJ1-2, with D possibly being TRBD1 (6 bases). Trimming took 5 bases from V and 2 from J, leaving 9 bases between them. Germline CDR1 and CDR2: SGHTA and FQGTGA. This CDR3 has 13 residues. CDR3 amino acids: CASSPGQNYGYTF. Here the CDR3 DNA reads TGTGCCAGCAGCCCCGGACAGAACTATGGCTACACCTTC.

The rearrangement joins TRBV11-1 to TRBJ2-1, with TRBD2 matching 8 bases. In germline, CDR1 is SGHAT, CDR2 FQDESV (reference sequence). V was clipped by 3 bases and J by 5 bases; unmatched bases: 9. This CDR3 comprises 16 residues. This chain's CDR3 is CASSFYGGLANNEQFF. CDR3 bases: TGTGCCAGCAGCTTCTATGGAGGACTAGCTAACAATGAGCAGTTCTTC.

This clonotype has just a few counts. The V call is TRBV20-1, the J call TRBJ2-2; D ambiguous. V was trimmed by 0 bases and J by 6 bases, leaving 14 bases between them. Per germline, CDR1 DFQATT and CDR2 SNEGSKA (reference sequence). This CDR3 spans 15 amino acids. The CDR3 nucleotides are TGCAGTGCTAGAGATCCGGCTAGATTGTCCGGGGAGCTGTTTTTT. Translated: CSARDPARLSGELFF.

The chain is built from TRBV6-1 and TRBJ2-4; no reliable D call. The CDR3 runs to 16 residues. The germline CDR1 and CDR2 sequences are MNHNS and SASEGT. V lost 8 bases, J lost 0 bases, and 17 bases lay in between. In nucleotides, the CDR3 is TGTGCCAGCCTCCCTAGAACGCAGTTAGCCAAAAACATTCAGTACTTC. Its protein is CASLPRTQLAKNIQYF.